The next 32 T cell receptor beta chains were all read from a single sample in a study of cytomegalovirus exposure and HLA in healthy donors. Assay used: immunoSEQ multiplex PCR; TCRdb lists only in-frame clones, some missing. Altogether a few hundred thousand clones are present, 80% to 95% being singletons, with the ten largest covering 3% to 3.5%. Sequencing was performed on PBMCs. The receptors come from a woman between 25 and 40 years old in good health and CMV-seronegative.

This chain links TRBV7-2 with TRBJ2-7; D is uncertain. There are 13 residues in the CDR3. The germline V and J ends were trimmed by 9 bases and 2 bases, with 14 bases remaining between them. Germline V lookup: CDR1 SGHTA, CDR2 FQGNSA. The CDR3 nucleotides read TGTGCCAGTCGCTGGACGCCTACCTACGAGCAGTACTTC. It yields the protein CASRWTPTYEQYF.

V usage is TRBV5-6 and J usage is TRBJ2-1; D ambiguous. The CDR3 totals 12 residues. The germline V gene encodes CDR1 SGHDT and CDR2 YYEEEE. Trimming removed 2 bases at V and 9 bases at J, with 9 bases between. DNA for the CDR3: TGTGCCAGCAGCTTTTTATCCGGTGAGCAGTTCTTC. This sequence encodes CASSFLSGEQFF.

The chain links TRBV9 to TRBJ2-5, with 8 bases identical to TRBD1. CDR3 length: 15 residues. Germline CDR1 and CDR2: SGDLS and YYNGEE. Trimming took 0 bases from V and 5 from J; bases not matched to a gene: 6. DNA for the CDR3: TGTGCCAGCAGCGTAGTGGACAGGGTGGGGGAGACCCAGTACTTC. It codes for CASSVVDRVGETQYF.

The chain employs TRBV28 and TRBJ1-3; tentatively, D is TRBD1 (6 bases). CDR1 and CDR2 (germline): MDHEN, SYDVKM. V lost 5 bases to trimming and J lost 0 bases, with 14 bases between them. CDR3 size: 16 residues. The CDR3 region is CASSPNTGSSGNTIYF. The CDR3, as DNA: TGTGCCAGCAGTCCCAACACAGGGAGCTCTGGAAACACCATATATTTT. The whole variable domain, filled in from reference TRBV28 and TRBJ1-3, reads DVKVTQSSRYLVKRTGEKVFLECVQDMDHENMFWYRQDPGLGLRLIYFSYDVKMKEKGDIPEGYSVSREKKERFSLILESASTNQTSMYLCASSPNTGSSGNTIYFGEGSWLTVV.

The rearrangement links TRBV11-2 to TRBJ2-7; D is undetermined. V was cut by 5 bases and J by 3 bases, with 5 bases left in between. CDR3 length: 11 amino acids. Per the germline V gene, CDR1 is SGHAT and CDR2 is FQNNGV. The CDR3 DNA sequence: TGTGCCAGCAGCCCGGGCTACGAGCAGTACTTC. Protein product: CASSPGYEQYF.

The V gene is TRBV7-3, the J gene TRBJ2-3, with 9 bases that match TRBD2. Germline V gene sequence: CDR1 SGHTA, CDR2 FQGTGA. CDR3 length: 15 amino acids. With V trimmed by 3 bases and J by 2 bases, 3 bases remained unmatched. CDR3 amino acids: CASSFLAGLTDTQYF. CDR3 bases: TGTGCCAGCAGCTTTCTAGCGGGACTCACAGATACGCAGTATTTT.

V and J are TRBV28 and TRBJ2-7, with D tentatively TRBD2 (5 bases). V dropped 0 bases and J dropped 0 bases, with 9 bases sitting between them. Germline CDR1 and CDR2: MDHEN and SYDVKM. This CDR3 has 15 residues. CDR3 residues: CASSLWLGSSYEQYF. The CDR3 nucleotides read TGTGCCAGCAGTTTATGGCTAGGGAGCTCCTACGAGCAGTACTTC.

This clone was detected once. In DNA, the CDR3 is TGTGCCAGCAGCATTCACAGGGTTGGGGAGCAGTACTTC. Translation: CASSIHRVGEQYF. This chain connects TRBV7-2 to TRBJ2-7; D is possibly TRBD1 (6 bases). The germline V and J ends were trimmed by 5 bases and 7 bases, with 15 bases remaining between them. CDR1 is SGHTA and CDR2 is FQGNSA in the germline V gene. The CDR3 loop spans 13 amino acids.

This clone was detected a few times. The chain links TRBV27 to TRBJ2-7; 7 bases fit TRBD2. Germline loops: CDR1 MNHEY, CDR2 SMNVEV (reference sequence). The CDR3 totals 13 residues. Trimming at V came to 6 bases and at J to 7 bases, leaving 9 bases not matched to a gene. The CDR3 nucleotides read TGTGCCAGCAGGCGGGGAGGGTGGCATGAGCAGTACTTC. It translates to CASRRGGWHEQYF.

The V call is TRBV5-5, the J call TRBJ2-5; 15 bases map to TRBD2. Trimming at V came to 6 bases and at J to 2 bases, leaving 14 bases not matched to a gene. Looked up from germline, CDR1 is SGHKS and CDR2 is YYEKEE (reference sequence). CDR3 length: 19 residues. The CDR3 is CASMKVSGLAGGRQETQYF. In nucleotides, the CDR3 is TGTGCCAGCATGAAGGTCTCGGGACTAGCGGGAGGAAGGCAAGAGACCCAGTACTTC.

The chain employs TRBV12-5 and TRBJ2-7; possibly TRBD2 for D (6 bases). The V gene's germline CDR1 is LGHNT and CDR2 FRNRAP. The V end lost 1 base, the J end lost 3 bases, and 13 bases lay between the germline ends. The CDR3 is 15 residues long. The DNA for the CDR3 is TGTGCTAGTGGTTTGGAAGGCGGGGCGGGCTACGAGCAGTACTTC. Protein: CASGLEGGAGYEQYF. Complete variable domain (other parts from reference TRBV12-5 and TRBJ2-7): DARVTQTPRHKVTEMGQEVTMRCQPILGHNTVFWYRQTMMQGLELLAYFRNRAPLDDSGMPKDRFSAEMPDATLATLKIQPSEPRDSAVYFCASGLEGGAGYEQYFGPGTRLTVT.

The chain carries TRBV6-5 and TRBJ1-2, with D maybe TRBD1 (5 bases). The germline CDR1 and CDR2 sequences are MNHEY and SVGAGI. V was trimmed by 2 bases and J by 2 bases, leaving 6 bases between them. The CDR3 extends over 13 amino acids. For the CDR3, the DNA is TGTGCCAGCAGTTACGGGGACAACTATGGCTACACCTTC. As protein: CASSYGDNYGYTF.

The CDR3 loop is CSARVALEQYF. CDR3 nucleotides: TGCAGTGCTAGAGTGGCATTGGAGCAGTACTTC. The gene calls are TRBV20-1 and TRBJ2-7; no clear D gene. Germline CDR1 and CDR2: DFQATT and SNEGSKA (reference sequence). The CDR3 loop spans 11 amino acids. Trimming left V 1 base short and J 7 bases short, with 8 bases between.

The chain couples TRBV10-2 to TRBJ2-1; no reliable D call. Trimming removed 7 bases at V and 3 bases at J, with 4 bases between. This CDR3 comprises 11 residues. Germline assignment: CDR1 WSHSY and CDR2 SAAADI. This chain's CDR3 is CASTDYNEQFF. The DNA of the CDR3 is TGCGCCAGCACCGACTACAATGAGCAGTTCTTC.

The V and J genes are TRBV27 and TRBJ2-5; D gene uncertain. Trimming shortened V by 0 bases and J by 2 bases, and 10 bases separated the two germline ends. Germline values: CDR1 MNHEY, CDR2 SMNVEV (reference sequence). The CDR3 is 15 amino acids. The CDR3 bases are TGTGCCAGCAGTTTATCCCTAGGTTTGCAAGAGACCCAGTACTTC. This sequence encodes CASSLSLGLQETQYF.

With respect to this clone: Different DNA sequences within this sample yield the same CDR3. The J gene is TRBJ2-2, the V gene TRBV9; D gene ambiguous. V lost 3 bases and J lost 4, with 7 bases in between. This CDR3 region has 13 residues. Looked up from germline, CDR1 is SGDLS and CDR2 is YYNGEE. CDR3 protein: CASSGLSTGELFF. In DNA form, the CDR3 reads TGTGCCAGCAGCGGCTTAAGCACCGGGGAGCTGTTTTTT.

The rearrangement joins TRBV5-7 to TRBJ1-6, with D unresolved. TRBV5-7 belongs to the ORF category, with a function that is uncertain. The CDR3 contains 15 residues. The V and J ends lost 0 bases and 6 bases respectively, with 10 bases between them. The CDR3 is CASSLASAGNSPLHF. The DNA of the CDR3 is TGTGCCAGCAGCTTGGCCAGCGCGGGTAATTCACCCCTCCACTTT.

The chain links TRBV6-1 to TRBJ2-1; 9 nucleotides match TRBD2. The ends lost 10 bases at V and 8 bases at J; junction bases unmatched: 15. The CDR3 is 15 residues long. Germline CDR1 is MNHNS and CDR2 is SASEGT. The CDR3 region is CATSSGISVYDEQFF. CDR3 bases: TGTGCCACCTCTAGCGGGATATCCGTTTACGATGAGCAGTTCTTC.

This chain links TRBV4-1 with TRBJ1-5; tentative D call: TRBD1 (6 bases). The germline V gene encodes CDR1 MGHRA and CDR2 YSYEKL. V dropped 0 bases and J dropped 4 bases, with 10 bases sitting between them. The CDR3 spans 15 residues. CDR3 protein: CASSQDEGTNQPQHF. CDR3 in DNA: TGCGCCAGCAGCCAAGATGAAGGGACAAATCAGCCCCAGCATTTT.

V and J are TRBV28 and TRBJ2-2, with D possibly matching TRBD1 (5 bases). Between the trimmed V and J ends, which lost 5 bases and 6 bases, there was a span of 16 bases. The V gene's germline CDR1 is MDHEN and CDR2 SYDVKM. The CDR3 consists of 15 residues. CDR3 nucleotides: TGTGCCAGCAGTCTCCAAAATGACAGCCCCGGGGAGCTGTTTTTT. Amino acid sequence: CASSLQNDSPGELFF.

This clone was seen only a few times. The germline gene is not matched at one end of the junction; a read error may be the cause. The V gene is TRBV2, the J gene TRBJ2-7, with D maybe TRBD2 (5 bases). Germline assignment: CDR1 SNHLY and CDR2 FYNNEI. The CDR3 runs 11 residues. The CDR3 DNA is TGTGCCAGCAGTGACGGGCAGAGGAGGCACTTC. As protein: CASSDGQRRHF.

The chain carries TRBV6-5 and TRBJ2-5; D gene unclear. Germline V CDR1 and CDR2: MNHEY, SVGAGI. Trimming left V 0 bases short and J 6 bases short, with 8 bases between. This CDR3 is 13 amino acids long. DNA of the CDR3: TGTGCCAGCAGTTACTCCTCGTTAAAGACCCAGTACTTC. Its protein is CASSYSSLKTQYF.

The chain couples TRBV9 to TRBJ1-5; D unclear. Trimming left V 0 bases short and J 9 bases short, with 13 bases between. The germline CDR1 and CDR2 sequences are SGDLS and YYNGEE. The CDR3 runs to 14 residues. The CDR3 coding sequence is TGTGCCAGCAGCGTAGGCTCTAATGCTCTGCCCCAGCATTTT. Translated, it gives CASSVGSNALPQHF. Based on the CDR3 plus reference TRBV9 and TRBJ1-5, the full variable domain is DSGVTQTPKHLITATGQRVTLRCSPRSGDLSVYWYQQSLDQGLQFLIQYYNGEERAKGNILERFSAQQFPDLHSELNLSSLELGDSALYFCASSVGSNALPQHFGDGTRLSIL.

V gene TRBV10-3 combines with J gene TRBJ2-6, with 11 bases lining up with TRBD2. Trimming removed 10 bases from V and 0 bases from J; junction bases left unmatched: 2. Germline CDR1 and CDR2: ENHRY and SYGVKD. This CDR3 comprises 15 residues. The CDR3, as DNA: TGTGCCACCGGGACTAGCGGCTCTGGGGCCAACGTCCTGACTTTC. It yields the protein CATGTSGSGANVLTF.

This chain links TRBV6-5 with TRBJ1-1; possible D gene TRBD1, 6 bases. The germline CDR1 and CDR2 sequences are MNHEY and SVGAGI. The CDR3 is 12 residues long. Trimming left V 6 bases short and J 4 bases short, with 9 bases between. CDR3 amino acids: CASSQGSTEAFF. The CDR3 nucleotides read TGTGCCAGCAGCCAGGGGTCCACTGAAGCTTTCTTT.

This chain uses TRBV4-2 with TRBJ1-3, with 7 bases lining up with TRBD1. This CDR3 has 16 amino acids. Germline V gives CDR1 LGHNA, CDR2 YNFKEQ. V trimming: 1 base; J trimming: 2 bases; junction bases outside the gene matches: 5. CDR3 DNA sequence: TGTGCCAGCAGCCAAGGGGCGACAGGGACTGGAAACACCATATATTTT. It encodes CASSQGATGTGNTIYF.

The chain combines TRBV5-4 with TRBJ1-5; 7 nucleotides align to TRBD1. The CDR3 length is 16 residues. Per the germline V gene, CDR1 is SGHNT and CDR2 is YYREEE (reference sequence). V lost 0 bases to trimming and J lost 0 bases; unmatched junction nucleotides: 3. This chain's CDR3 is CASSLGGQSSNQPQHF. The CDR3 bases are TGTGCCAGCAGCTTGGGGGGACAGTCTAGCAATCAGCCCCAGCATTTT.

This rearrangement joins TRBV28 to TRBJ2-5; perhaps TRBD1 as D (5 bases). This CDR3 is 15 amino acids long. V was shortened by 9 bases and J by 2 bases, with 19 bases between the two germline ends. CDR1 is MDHEN, CDR2 SYDVKM, per germline. The CDR3: CASSLWGGAQETQYF. CDR3 in DNA: TGTGCCAGTTCCTTGTGGGGCGGAGCACAAGAGACCCAGTACTTC.

The chain joins TRBV29-1 to TRBJ1-1; possible D gene TRBD1, 5 bases. Per the germline V gene, CDR1 is SQVTM and CDR2 is ANQGSEA. The CDR3 length is 13 residues. The V gene lost 3 bases and the J gene lost 6 bases, with 14 bases spanning the gap. CDR3 DNA sequence: TGCAGCGTTGAGGGCGGAGGGGCGGCTGAAGCTTTCTTT. This sequence encodes CSVEGGGAAEAFF.

The CDR3 sequence: CASSPRWGNQPQHF. As DNA, the CDR3 is TGTGCCAGTAGTCCTCGTTGGGGCAATCAGCCCCAGCATTTT. The rearrangement joins TRBV19 to TRBJ1-5; no reliable D call. Trimming stripped 5 bases from V and 2 bases from J, with 10 bases between. This CDR3 contains 14 residues. Germline values: CDR1 LNHDA, CDR2 SQIVND (reference sequence).

The chain combines TRBV5-1 with TRBJ2-7; 11 bases are a match to TRBD1. Germline V lookup: CDR1 SGHRS, CDR2 YFSETQ. This CDR3 comprises 14 residues. With V trimmed by 2 bases and J by 7 bases, 5 bases remained unmatched. The CDR3 protein is CASSFGTGGLEQYF. The CDR3 DNA reads TGCGCCAGCAGCTTCGGGACAGGGGGATTAGAGCAGTACTTC.

The genes are TRBV4-3 and TRBJ2-7; tentatively, D is TRBD1 (5 bases). This CDR3 contains 14 residues. Germline V gene data show CDR1 as LGHNA and CDR2 as YSLEER. The V and J ends lost 4 bases and 1 base respectively, with 11 bases between them. CDR3 region: CASSPVPGSYEQYF. CDR3 coding DNA: TGCGCCAGCAGCCCGGTTCCAGGGTCCTACGAGCAGTACTTC.